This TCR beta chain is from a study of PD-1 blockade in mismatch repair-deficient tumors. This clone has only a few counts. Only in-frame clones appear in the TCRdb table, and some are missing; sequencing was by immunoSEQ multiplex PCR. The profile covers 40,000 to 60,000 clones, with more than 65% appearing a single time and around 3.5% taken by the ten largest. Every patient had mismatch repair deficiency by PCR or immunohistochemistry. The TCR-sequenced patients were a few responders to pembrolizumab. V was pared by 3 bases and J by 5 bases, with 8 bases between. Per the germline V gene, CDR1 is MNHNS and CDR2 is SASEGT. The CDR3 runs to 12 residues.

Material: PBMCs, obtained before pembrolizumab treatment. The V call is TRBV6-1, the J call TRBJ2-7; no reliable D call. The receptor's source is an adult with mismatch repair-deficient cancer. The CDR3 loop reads CASSDWIDEQYF. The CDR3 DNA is TGTGCCAGCAGTGATTGGATCGACGAGCAGTACTTC.